This T cell receptor (beta chain) was identified in a study of cytomegalovirus exposure and HLA in healthy donors. Study findings and constraints: Association of 16,951 TCR beta sequences with HLA alleles was found at 0.05 false discovery rate in a later analysis. Serostatus for CMV was the only available immune exposure information. A later analysis reportedly identified an Asian-associated ancestry cluster as carrying fewer N-insertions than the approximately 640-donor mean. Most TCR sequences showed up rarely, but some public TCRs showed up in many donors.

The CDR3 contains 15 residues. Trimming shortened V by 3 bases and J by 5 bases, and 13 bases separated the two germline ends. CDR1 and CDR2 (germline): SGHDN, FVKESK. The PCR had 60 Vbeta and 13 Jbeta primers. Clones were read by immunoSEQ multiplex PCR, and TCRdb kept only the in-frame ones, dropping some. The sample lists roughly 120,000 clones; 75% to 85% were seen once. Note on this clone: Its antigen is currently unknown.

The specimen sequenced was PBMCs. This sequence originates from a middle-aged man in good health and CMV-seronegative. The rearrangement uses TRBV14 and TRBJ1-4; tentative D call: TRBD1 (6 bases). The CDR3 spells CASSHEWGPNEKLFF. The CDR3 coding sequence is TGTGCCAGCAGCCACGAGTGGGGGCCGAATGAAAAACTGTTTTTT.